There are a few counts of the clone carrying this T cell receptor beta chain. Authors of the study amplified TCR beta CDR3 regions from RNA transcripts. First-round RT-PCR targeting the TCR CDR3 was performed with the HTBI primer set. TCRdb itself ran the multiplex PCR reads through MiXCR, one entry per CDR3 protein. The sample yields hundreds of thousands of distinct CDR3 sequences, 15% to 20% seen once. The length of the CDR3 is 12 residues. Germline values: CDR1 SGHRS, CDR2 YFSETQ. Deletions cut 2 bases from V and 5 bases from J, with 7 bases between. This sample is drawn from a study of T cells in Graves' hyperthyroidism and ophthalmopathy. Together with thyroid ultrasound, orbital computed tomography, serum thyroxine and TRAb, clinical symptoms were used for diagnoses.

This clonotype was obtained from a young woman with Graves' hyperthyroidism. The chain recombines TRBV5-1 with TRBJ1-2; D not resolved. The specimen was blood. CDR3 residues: CASSLASYGYTF. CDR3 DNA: TGCGCCAGCAGCTTAGCTAGTTATGGCTACACCTTC.